A single sample is the source of the 18 T cell receptor beta chains below, sequenced in a study of cytomegalovirus exposure and HLA in healthy donors. Both 60 Vbeta primers and 13 Jbeta primers went into the PCR. Sequenced by immunoSEQ multiplex PCR; TCRdb stores in-frame clones only, minus some. The sample spans about 120,000 clones; the ten largest clones claim 3.6%. The sample was PBMCs. All receptors derive from a man younger than 30 in good health and CMV-seronegative.

The chain's CDR3 is CASSPLVGGPYNEQFF. The CDR3 DNA follows: TGTGCCAGCAGCCCCCTTGTGGGGGGTCCCTACAATGAGCAGTTCTTC. V is TRBV7-9 and J is TRBJ2-1, with D perhaps matching TRBD2 (6 bases). Per germline, CDR1 SEHNR and CDR2 FQNEAQ (reference sequence). With 5 bases removed from V and 2 bases from J, the gap between germline ends came to 16 bases. The CDR3 length is 16 residues.

V gene TRBV18 combines with J gene TRBJ1-4, with 10 bases identical to TRBD1. Germline-derived CDR1 and CDR2 are KGHSH and LQKENI. With V trimmed by 4 bases and J by 4 bases, 6 bases remained unmatched. The CDR3 covers 16 residues. The DNA for the CDR3 is TGTGCCAGCTCACTAACCGGGACAGGGGTTAATGAAAAACTGTTTTTT. Translation: CASSLTGTGVNEKLFF.

V and J are TRBV5-4 and TRBJ2-1; the match to TRBD2 covers 10 bases. Germline V gene sequence: CDR1 SGHNT, CDR2 YYREEE (reference sequence). Losses at the gene ends were 3 bases for V and 2 bases for J; bases not matched to a gene: 2. The CDR3 sequence is 15 residues long. CDR3 amino acids: CASSSAGGAYNEQFF. Here the CDR3 DNA reads TGTGCCAGCAGCTCAGCGGGGGGGGCCTACAATGAGCAGTTCTTC. Filled out from reference TRBV5-4 and TRBJ2-1, the complete variable domain reads ETGVTQSPTHLIKTRGQQVTLRCSSQSGHNTVSWYQQALGQGPQFIFQYYREEENGRGNFPPRFSGLQFPNYSSELNVNALELDDSALYLCASSSAGGAYNEQFFGPGTRLTVL.

The rearrangement joins TRBV19 to TRBJ1-1; 8 bases are a match to TRBD1. With V trimmed by 10 bases and J by 1 base, 8 bases remained unmatched. CDR1 is LNHDA and CDR2 is SQIVND in the germline V gene (reference sequence). The CDR3 extends over 14 amino acids. The CDR3 here is CATSPTGANTEAFF. The CDR3 DNA sequence: TGTGCCACATCCCCGACAGGGGCGAACACTGAAGCTTTCTTT.

The gene calls are TRBV7-6 and TRBJ1-1; D is possibly TRBD1 (5 bases). The CDR3 extends over 13 amino acids. V lost 3 bases and J 3 bases, leaving 8 bases between the germline ends. Per germline, CDR1 SGHVS and CDR2 FNYEAQ. CDR3 nucleotides: TGTGCCAGCAGCTTGCAACAGGACACTGAAGCTTTCTTT. It is translated as CASSLQQDTEAFF.

This chain links TRBV19 with TRBJ2-5; D is possibly TRBD2 (6 bases). Per germline, CDR1 LNHDA and CDR2 SQIVND (reference sequence). The CDR3 consists of 15 residues. The germline V and J ends were trimmed by 5 bases and 5 bases, with 18 bases remaining between them. The CDR3 DNA follows: TGTGCCAGTAGTCCCCTGGGCGGGACGGGTGAGACCCAGTACTTC. The encoded protein is CASSPLGGTGETQYF.

This chain joins TRBV6-5 and TRBJ2-5; TRBD1 agrees at 9 bases. The J call may be mistaken, given a closer DNA end match to TRBJ2-7. Per germline, CDR1 MNHEY and CDR2 SVGAGI. The CDR3 loop spans 14 amino acids. CDR3 residues: CASGTGTGWAEQYF. The CDR3, as DNA: TGTGCCAGCGGGACCGGGACAGGGTGGGCCGAGCAGTACTTC.

This rearrangement joins TRBV11-2 to TRBJ1-4, with 7 bases that match TRBD1. Germline V CDR1 and CDR2: SGHAT, FQNNGV. CDR3 length: 12 amino acids. The V segment lost 2 bases and the J segment 11 bases; nucleotides outside the gene matches: 2. CDR3 amino acids: CASSLQGEKLFF. Here the CDR3 DNA reads TGTGCCAGCAGCTTACAGGGGGAGAAACTGTTTTTT.

As regards this clone: Other DNA variants within this sample encode the same CDR3. This chain joins TRBV10-1 and TRBJ2-7; 10 bases match TRBD2. Germline V CDR1 and CDR2: WNHNN, SYGVQD (reference sequence). The CDR3 runs to 16 residues. Trimming at V came to 0 bases and at J to 3 bases, leaving 5 bases not matched to a gene. This CDR3 is CASSESPSGSVYEQYF. The CDR3 bases are TGCGCCAGCAGTGAGTCGCCTAGCGGGAGTGTCTACGAGCAGTACTTC.

This chain joins TRBV27 and TRBJ2-2, with TRBD2 identical over 7 bases. J was trimmed by 5 bases and V by 2 bases; bases with no gene match: 2. Germline CDR1 reads MNHEY; CDR2 reads SMNVEV (reference sequence). The CDR3 runs 14 residues. As DNA, the CDR3 is TGTGCCAGCAGTTTAGCGGGAGATACCGGGGAGCTGTTTTTT. It is translated as CASSLAGDTGELFF.

The gene calls are TRBV11-1 and TRBJ2-3; 9 bases map to TRBD2. The CDR3 spans 19 residues. V shed 4 bases and J 1 base; nucleotides not matched to a gene: 15. Germline V gene sequence: CDR1 SGHAT, CDR2 FQDESV (reference sequence). CDR3 nucleotide sequence: TGTGCCAGCAGCTCTAAAGCGGGGGGATACTTGTCTGGCACAGATACGCAGTATTTT. Amino acid sequence: CASSSKAGGYLSGTDTQYF.

J is TRBJ2-7 and V is TRBV15; 8 nucleotides match TRBD1. This CDR3 spans 15 amino acids. The trim removed 1 base at V and 6 bases at J, leaving 8 bases unmatched. Per the germline V gene, CDR1 is LNHNV and CDR2 is YYDKDF (reference sequence). CDR3 protein: CATSRGGRGQVEQYF. For the CDR3, the DNA is TGTGCCACCAGCAGAGGGGGCAGGGGGCAAGTCGAGCAGTACTTC. Complete variable domain (other parts from reference TRBV15 and TRBJ2-7): DAMVIQNPRYQVTQFGKPVTLSCSQTLNHNVMYWYQQKSSQAPKLLFHYYDKDFNNEADTPDNFQSRRPNTSFCFLDIRSPGLGDTAMYLCATSRGGRGQVEQYFGPGTRLTVT.

The genes are TRBV30 and TRBJ2-7, with D tentatively TRBD1 (6 bases). The germline V gene encodes CDR1 GTSNPN and CDR2 SVGIG (reference sequence). The CDR3 is 15 residues long. Trimming took 3 bases from V and 4 from J, leaving 19 bases between them. CDR3 protein: CAWSTRWGRWYEQYF. The CDR3 DNA reads TGTGCCTGGAGCACGCGCTGGGGGCGCTGGTACGAGCAGTACTTC.

This chain uses TRBV28 with TRBJ1-2; TRBD1 matches 11 bases. Germline V gene sequence: CDR1 MDHEN, CDR2 SYDVKM. The CDR3 contains 13 residues. Trimming removed 6 bases from V and 13 bases from J; junction bases left unmatched: 10. CDR3 protein: CASRARDRGAGTF. For the CDR3, the DNA is TGTGCCAGCAGGGCCCGGGACAGGGGGGCAGGCACCTTC.

J is TRBJ2-3 and V is TRBV6-5; 11 bases fit TRBD2. CDR1 is MNHEY and CDR2 is SVGAGI in the germline V gene. Losses at the gene ends were 4 bases for V and 4 bases for J; bases not matched to a gene: 4. This CDR3 comprises 15 residues. In DNA, the CDR3 is TGTGCCAGCAGTTGGCTAGCGGGAGGCGCAGATACGCAGTATTTT. Translating gives CASSWLAGGADTQYF.

On this clone itself: This same CDR3 is encoded by further DNA sequences in the sample. The rearrangement links TRBV7-9 to TRBJ1-1; D not certain. Trimming removed 1 base from V and 0 bases from J, with 12 bases in between. The CDR3 length is 16 residues. CDR1 and CDR2 from the germline V gene are SEHNR and FQNEAQ (reference sequence). CDR3 in DNA: TGTGCCAGCAGCTTAGGGGGAGTTAAGTTGAACACTGAAGCTTTCTTT. Its translation is CASSLGGVKLNTEAFF. Looking up the rest from reference TRBV7-9 and TRBJ1-1 gives the full variable domain: DTGVSQNPRHKITKRGQNVTFRCDPISEHNRLYWYRQTLGQGPEFLTYFQNEAQLEKSRLLSDRFSAERPKGSFSTLEIQRTEQGDSAMYLCASSLGGVKLNTEAFFGQGTRLTVV.

The gene calls are TRBV12-5 and TRBJ2-3; D ambiguous. The CDR3 spans 12 residues. Trimming took 2 bases from V and 5 from J, leaving 5 bases between them. Per the germline V gene, CDR1 is LGHNT and CDR2 is FRNRAP. In nucleotides, the CDR3 is TGTGCTAGTGGTTTGACAGAAGATACGCAGTATTTT. Translating it yields CASGLTEDTQYF.

This chain connects TRBV5-4 to TRBJ1-1, with D uncertain. This CDR3 contains 13 residues. V was pared by 1 base and J by 0 bases, with 4 bases between. Germline lookup yields CDR1 SGHNT and CDR2 YYREEE (reference sequence). The CDR3 nucleotides read TGTGCCAGCAGCTTGACGGTGAACACTGAAGCTTTCTTT. Residues: CASSLTVNTEAFF. The whole variable domain, filled in from reference TRBV5-4 and TRBJ1-1, reads ETGVTQSPTHLIKTRGQQVTLRCSSQSGHNTVSWYQQALGQGPQFIFQYYREEENGRGNFPPRFSGLQFPNYSSELNVNALELDDSALYLCASSLTVNTEAFFGQGTRLTVV.